These 22 T cell receptor beta chains share one sample of origin, sequenced in a study of blood T cell repertoires in COVID-19. TCRdb's copy holds only in-frame clones and misses some; the assay was immunoSEQ multiplex PCR. The sample has about 190,000 clones; more than 70% are singletons. Sequencing was performed on peripheral blood. The receptors were gathered from a woman aged 25 to 39 with acute or convalescent COVID-19.

The J gene is TRBJ2-2, the V gene TRBV2; D gene ambiguous. Deletions cut 2 bases from V and 5 bases from J, with 6 bases between. Germline CDR1 and CDR2: SNHLY and FYNNEI. This CDR3 comprises 13 residues. CDR3 nucleotides: TGTGCCAGCAGTGAACGGAGAACCGGGGAGCTGTTTTTT. Translating gives CASSERRTGELFF.

The chain joins TRBV12-5 to TRBJ1-5; D is ambiguous. Germline CDR1 is LGHNT and CDR2 is FRNRAP. V was trimmed by 2 bases and J by 0 bases, leaving 2 bases between them. The CDR3 totals 13 residues. CDR3 protein: CASGLLSNQPQHF. The CDR3 bases are TGTGCTAGTGGTTTGCTTAGCAATCAGCCCCAGCATTTT.

This clone was found once. This sequence joins TRBV5-1 and TRBJ2-1; TRBD2 might be the D (6 bases). CDR1 and CDR2 (germline): SGHRS, YFSETQ. Trimming shortened V by 5 bases and J by 5 bases, and 8 bases separated the two germline ends. CDR3 size: 12 residues. CDR3 residues: CASRRGNNEQFF. The CDR3, as DNA: TGCGCCAGCAGGCGGGGCAACAATGAGCAGTTCTTC.

V and J are TRBV5-1 and TRBJ2-5; the match to TRBD2 covers 15 bases. CDR1 and CDR2 (germline): SGHRS, YFSETQ. Trimming at V came to 4 bases and at J to 2 bases, leaving 6 bases not matched to a gene. The CDR3 covers 17 residues. The CDR3 is CASSSGTSGRLQETQYF. Written as DNA, the CDR3 is TGCGCCAGCAGCAGTGGGACTAGCGGGAGGTTACAAGAGACCCAGTACTTC.

The gene calls are TRBV5-4 and TRBJ2-1; 9 bases align to TRBD2. The germline gives CDR1 SGHNT, CDR2 YYREEE (reference sequence). The CDR3 consists of 18 residues. V lost 2 bases and J lost 4; bases outside the gene matches: 13. The CDR3: CASSFPSGMGNIYNEQFF. DNA for the CDR3: TGTGCCAGCAGCTTCCCTAGCGGGATGGGCAATATTTACAATGAGCAGTTCTTC.

This clone occurred once. The rearrangement joins TRBV2 to TRBJ1-6; maybe TRBD1 (5 bases). Trimming removed 1 base from V and 10 bases from J, with 14 bases in between. CDR3 length: 15 residues. CDR1 is SNHLY and CDR2 is FYNNEI in the germline V gene. The CDR3 DNA reads as TGTGCCAGCAGTGAAGGAACAGGTTCGGCATCACCCCTCCACTTT. Its protein is CASSEGTGSASPLHF.

This chain links TRBV7-9 with TRBJ1-2; D gene uncertain. The CDR3 covers 13 residues. Looked up from germline, CDR1 is SEHNR and CDR2 is FQNEAQ (reference sequence). The germline V and J ends were trimmed by 0 bases and 8 bases, with 10 bases remaining between them. CDR3 in DNA: TGTGCCAGCAGCTTAGCGGGCCGTAACGGCTACACCTTC. Amino acid sequence: CASSLAGRNGYTF.

The rearrangement uses TRBV16 and TRBJ2-3; D is unclear. The CDR3 sequence is 13 residues long. Per germline, CDR1 KGHSY and CDR2 FQNENV. V lost 2 bases and J 4 bases, leaving 7 bases between the germline ends. The CDR3 loop reads CASSQLLADTQYF. The CDR3 DNA is TGTGCCAGCAGCCAACTTCTCGCAGATACGCAGTATTTT.

The chain uses TRBV5-1 and TRBJ1-5; 10 bases map to TRBD1. This CDR3 has 15 residues. The germline V gene has CDR1 SGHRS and CDR2 YFSETQ. The junction had 4 bases not matched to a gene; V was cut back by 0 bases and J by 7 bases. The CDR3 DNA sequence: TGCGCCAGCAGCTTGGCCGGACAGGGGGGACAGCCCCAGCATTTT. Protein product: CASSLAGQGGQPQHF.

This chain uses TRBV4-1 with TRBJ2-2, with TRBD1 as a possible D gene (6 bases). V gave up 4 bases and J gave up 6 bases, with 9 bases separating them. Germline loops: CDR1 MGHRA, CDR2 YSYEKL. The CDR3 is 13 amino acids. CDR3 in DNA: TGCGCCAGCAGCCTACAGGGCGCCGGGGAGCTGTTTTTT. Its protein is CASSLQGAGELFF.

The rearrangement uses TRBV24-1 and TRBJ1-2, with a possible D match to TRBD1 (5 bases). The CDR3 loop spans 18 amino acids. Germline assignment: CDR1 KGHDR and CDR2 SFDVKD. The germline V and J ends were trimmed by 4 bases and 2 bases, with 22 bases remaining between them. The CDR3 loop is CATSDEATGWGVNYGYTF. CDR3 nucleotides: TGTGCCACCAGTGACGAAGCGACGGGATGGGGGGTCAACTATGGCTACACCTTC.

The CDR3 coding sequence is TGTGCCAGCAGCGCCCTTCCCAATGAGCAGTTCTTC. Residues: CASSALPNEQFF. V gene TRBV9 combines with J gene TRBJ2-1, with D unresolved. The CDR3 is made up of 12 amino acids. The germline V gene has CDR1 SGDLS and CDR2 YYNGEE. V lost 3 bases and J lost 6, with 7 bases in between.

The chain recombines TRBV28 with TRBJ1-2; D remains unclear. Germline CDR1 is MDHEN and CDR2 is SYDVKM. The CDR3 runs 13 residues. The ends were cut back, 0 bases at V and 2 bases at J, with 4 bases in the middle. CDR3 in amino acids: CASSLWGNYGYTF. The CDR3 DNA sequence: TGTGCCAGCAGTTTATGGGGCAACTATGGCTACACCTTC.

The J gene is TRBJ2-3, the V gene TRBV5-1; perhaps TRBD2 as D (6 bases). The V and J ends lost 3 bases and 1 base respectively, with 15 bases between them. The CDR3 extends over 16 amino acids. Looked up from germline, CDR1 is SGHRS and CDR2 is YFSETQ. This CDR3 reads CASSSDSGAGTDTQYF. DNA of the CDR3: TGCGCCAGCAGCTCTGACTCGGGAGCGGGCACAGATACGCAGTATTTT.

The CDR3 DNA reads as TGTGCCAGCAGTTTCCTGGGACAGGGAAGTGATCAGCCCCAGCATTTT. Translation: CASSFLGQGSDQPQHF. The rearrangement links TRBV28 to TRBJ1-5, with 9 bases identical to TRBD1. After removal of 3 bases from V and 5 bases from J, the junction contained 8 bases not matched to a gene. The CDR3 extends over 16 amino acids. From germline, CDR1 is MDHEN and CDR2 SYDVKM.

The rearrangement joins TRBV27 to TRBJ2-3, with 9 nucleotides matching TRBD1. V trimming: 2 bases; J trimming: 15 bases; junction bases outside the gene matches: 6. The CDR3 is 12 amino acids. The germline V gene encodes CDR1 MNHEY and CDR2 SMNVEV (reference sequence). CDR3 nucleotide sequence: TGTGCCAGCAGTTTACGTGGACAGGGGATTTATTTT. Translating it yields CASSLRGQGIYF.

The rearrangement uses TRBV29-1 and TRBJ2-5, with 14 bases that match TRBD2. The germline CDR1 and CDR2 sequences are SQVTM and ANQGSEA. The CDR3 loop spans 14 amino acids. Trimming cost V 6 bases and J 4 bases; bases outside gene matches: 4. In DNA, the CDR3 is TGCAGCGTGGGGACTAGCGGGAGAGGAGAGACCCAGTACTTC. It translates to CSVGTSGRGETQYF. Using reference TRBV29-1 and TRBJ2-5 for the parts outside the CDR3, the full variable domain is SAVISQKPSRDICQRGTSLTIQCQVDSQVTMMFWYRQQPGQSLTLIATANQGSEATYESGFVIDKFPISRPNLTFSTLTVSNMSPEDSSIYLCSVGTSGRGETQYFGPGTRLLVL.

V usage is TRBV14 and J usage is TRBJ2-1, with TRBD1 matching 8 bases. With V trimmed by 4 bases and J by 2 bases, 7 bases remained unmatched. The germline gives CDR1 SGHDN, CDR2 FVKESK. The CDR3 contains 16 residues. The CDR3 protein is CASSLSGGSAYNEQFF. In DNA, the CDR3 is TGTGCCAGCAGCCTCTCAGGGGGCTCGGCCTACAATGAGCAGTTCTTC.

The chain uses TRBV27 and TRBJ2-7; possible D gene TRBD2, 5 bases. V gave up 2 bases and J gave up 3 bases, with 11 bases separating them. The germline V gene has CDR1 MNHEY and CDR2 SMNVEV (reference sequence). This CDR3 spans 14 amino acids. DNA of the CDR3: TGTGCCAGCAGTTTAAAAGGGAGTGGCTACGAGCAGTACTTC. Translation: CASSLKGSGYEQYF.

The CDR3, as DNA: TGTGCCAGCAGTCCCGGGACAGGGGTGCGTGAAAAACTGTTTTTT. Translating it yields CASSPGTGVREKLFF. The chain carries TRBV27 and TRBJ1-4, with 10 bases that match TRBD1. The CDR3 extends over 15 amino acids. Germline CDR1 MNHEY, CDR2 SMNVEV (reference sequence). V lost 5 bases to trimming and J lost 7 bases; unmatched junction nucleotides: 7.

The V and J genes are TRBV30 and TRBJ1-5, with D perhaps TRBD1 (5 bases). The CDR3 consists of 13 residues. CDR1 is GTSNPN, CDR2 SVGIG, per germline (reference sequence). Trimming pared 1 base from V and 7 bases from J, leaving 11 bases between. The CDR3 spells CAWSGGINQPQHF. Here the CDR3 DNA reads TGTGCCTGGAGTGGGGGCATCAACCAGCCCCAGCATTTT.

The chain employs TRBV18 and TRBJ1-2, with 9 bases that match TRBD1. Germline V gene sequence: CDR1 KGHSH, CDR2 LQKENI. CDR3 size: 18 residues. V lost 2 bases, J lost 7 bases, and 17 bases stayed unmatched. The CDR3 DNA sequence: TGTGCCAGCTCACCATTTGTCCCTCTCGGGACAGGGTTTCTTGGCTACACCTTC. It is translated as CASSPFVPLGTGFLGYTF. Variable domain in full (rest from reference TRBV18 and TRBJ1-2): NAGVMQNPRHLVRRRGQEARLRCSPMKGHSHVYWYRQLPEEGLKFMVYLQKENIIDESGMPKERFSAEFPKEGPSILRIQQVVRGDSAAYFCASSPFVPLGTGFLGYTFGSGTRLTVV.